This entry describes one T cell receptor beta chain. Its antigen is unknown. The germline V gene has CDR1 SQVTM and CDR2 ANQGSEA. The CDR3 runs to 17 residues. Trimming removed 4 bases from V and 2 bases from J; junction bases left unmatched: 10. This sample was included in a study of cytomegalovirus exposure and HLA in healthy donors. On the study more broadly: Most genotyped donors, over 70% of around 370, had Caucasian-associated genetic ancestry. Notes on the study in general: In an earlier analysis, in roughly 600 donors, most V segments appeared productive either ~87% or ~30% of the time. The majority of CMV-associated TCR beta chains were reported as apparently HLA-restricted in a later analysis. Most TCR sequences showed up rarely, but some public TCRs showed up in many donors.

PCR used 60 Vbeta primers and 13 Jbeta primers. Clones were sequenced by immunoSEQ multiplex PCR, and TCRdb holds only the in-frame ones, with some missing. Of around 150,000 clones listed, about 80% are singletons. The chain links TRBV29-1 to TRBJ2-2; 10 nucleotides agree with TRBD2. Sample: PBMCs. The clonotype comes from a woman between 25 and 40 years old in good health and CMV-seronegative. CDR3 loop: CSVGWSSGGANTGELFF. The CDR3 bases are TGCAGCGTTGGGTGGTCTAGCGGGGGAGCCAACACCGGGGAGCTGTTTTTT.